Each of the 27 T cell receptor beta chains below was sequenced from the same sample in a study of cytomegalovirus exposure and HLA in healthy donors. Primers: 60 Vbeta forward and 13 Jbeta reverse. Assay used: immunoSEQ multiplex PCR; TCRdb lists only in-frame clones, some missing. This sample has 110,000 or so clones, with 82% found just once. Sequenced sample: PBMCs. The source is a woman aged 18-29 years in good health and CMV-seronegative.

The chain uses TRBV5-1 and TRBJ2-1; TRBD2 matches 11 bases. CDR1 SGHRS and CDR2 YFSETQ come from the germline V gene. The CDR3 consists of 16 residues. V lost 3 bases, J lost 7 bases, and 9 bases stayed unmatched. The CDR3 reads CASSYQIAGGPNEQFF. The CDR3 region has the DNA TGCGCCAGCAGCTACCAAATAGCGGGAGGGCCAAATGAGCAGTTCTTC.

The gene calls are TRBV6-5 and TRBJ2-4; D uncertain. Per germline, CDR1 MNHEY and CDR2 SVGAGI. The CDR3 contains 13 residues. The germline V and J ends were trimmed by 4 bases and 1 base, with 5 bases remaining between them. In nucleotides, the CDR3 is TGTGCCAGCAGTTTGAGGGCCAAAAACATTCAGTACTTC. Amino acids: CASSLRAKNIQYF.

The chain is built from TRBV5-6 and TRBJ2-2; 7 bases map to TRBD1. Germline CDR1 reads SGHDT; CDR2 reads YYEEEE. After removal of 4 bases from V and 4 bases from J, the junction contained 13 bases not matched to a gene. The CDR3 runs to 17 residues. DNA of the CDR3: TGTGCCAGCAGCCCTAAAAGGGGGCGAAATGGCACCGGGGAGCTGTTTTTT. Translated, it gives CASSPKRGRNGTGELFF. Full variable domain (rest looked up from reference TRBV5-6 and TRBJ2-2): DAGVTQSPTHLIKTRGQQVTLRCSPKSGHDTVSWYQQALGQGPQFIFQYYEEEERQRGNFPDRFSGHQFPNYSSELNVNALLLGDSALYLCASSPKRGRNGTGELFFGEGSRLTVL.

This chain uses TRBV14 with TRBJ2-2; no firm D call. This CDR3 has 13 amino acids. Germline CDR1 reads SGHDN; CDR2 reads FVKESK. V gave up 7 bases and J gave up 7 bases, with 13 bases separating them. The CDR3 loop is CASTSNMVGELFF. The CDR3 nucleotides read TGTGCCAGCACCTCAAACATGGTCGGGGAGCTGTTTTTT.

The rearrangement uses TRBV19 and TRBJ2-7; no clear D. Between the trimmed V and J ends, which lost 6 bases and 0 bases, there was a span of 12 bases. Germline V gene lookup returns CDR1 LNHDA and CDR2 SQIVND (reference sequence). This CDR3 contains 14 residues. The CDR3 here is CASRSTVISYEQYF. CDR3 coding DNA: TGTGCCAGTAGAAGTACAGTGATCTCCTACGAGCAGTACTTC.

The chain links TRBV7-2 to TRBJ2-3; 9 positions match TRBD2. Germline V gives CDR1 SGHTA, CDR2 FQGNSA. With 0 bases clipped from V and 6 bases from J, the junction kept 1 base outside the gene matches. The CDR3 length is 14 residues. CDR3 in DNA: TGTGCCAGCAGCTTAGCTAGCGGGGGTGATACGCAGTATTTT. Its translation is CASSLASGGDTQYF. The full variable domain, with the rest looked up from reference TRBV7-2 and TRBJ2-3, is GAGVSQSPSNKVTEKGKDVELRCDPISGHTALYWYRQSLGQGLEFLIYFQGNSAPDKSGLPSDRFSAERTGGSVSTLTIQRTQQEDSAVYLCASSLASGGDTQYFGPGTRLTVL.

This clone occurred a few times. This chain links TRBV5-6 with TRBJ2-1; D perhaps matches TRBD1 (6 bases). Trimming removed 4 bases from V and 5 bases from J, with 16 bases in between. This CDR3 contains 15 residues. Germline assignment: CDR1 SGHDT and CDR2 YYEEEE. Here the CDR3 reads CASSLPGHRNNEQFF. CDR3 DNA: TGTGCCAGCAGCCTACCGGGACACCGAAACAATGAGCAGTTCTTC.

The V and J genes are TRBV28 and TRBJ1-2, with a tentative D call TRBD1 (5 bases). CDR3 length: 14 residues. V shed 2 bases and J shed 6 bases, with 13 bases lying between them. CDR1 is MDHEN, CDR2 SYDVKM, per germline. This CDR3 is CASSLGTAIDGYTF. The CDR3 bases are TGTGCCAGCAGTTTAGGGACTGCGATAGATGGCTACACCTTC.

This rearrangement joins TRBV6-1 to TRBJ1-1, with D possibly being TRBD1 (5 bases). Germline CDR1 reads MNHNS; CDR2 reads SASEGT. This CDR3 region has 15 residues. V was pared by 3 bases and J by 0 bases, with 11 bases between. The CDR3 reads CASSDRGRMNTEAFF. Written as DNA, the CDR3 is TGTGCCAGCAGTGATCGGGGGAGAATGAACACTGAAGCTTTCTTT.

This clone was counted once. The chain joins TRBV18 to TRBJ1-5; D might be TRBD1 (6 bases). The V gene lost 3 bases and the J gene lost 0 bases, with 9 bases spanning the gap. The CDR3 is 15 amino acids. Germline CDR1 and CDR2: KGHSH and LQKENI. The DNA of the CDR3 is TGTGCCAGCTCACCCCGGACAGATAGCAATCAGCCCCAGCATTTT. Translation: CASSPRTDSNQPQHF.

The chain joins TRBV19 to TRBJ1-5; the match to TRBD1 covers 7 bases. Germline CDR1 is LNHDA and CDR2 is SQIVND (reference sequence). V lost 4 bases, J lost 7 bases, and 7 bases stayed unmatched. This CDR3 region has 14 residues. Written as DNA, the CDR3 is TGTGCCAGTAGTAGTAAAGGGGGCTACCAGCCCCAGCATTTT. This gives the protein CASSSKGGYQPQHF.

The chain combines TRBV7-8 with TRBJ1-5, with D possibly matching TRBD1 (6 bases). Germline loops: CDR1 SGHVS, CDR2 FQNEAQ. The CDR3 is made up of 16 amino acids. Deletions cut 3 bases from V and 3 bases from J, with 15 bases between. The CDR3, as DNA: TGTGCCAGCAGCTTCTGGTCTTACAGGGTCAATCAGCCCCAGCATTTT. Protein product: CASSFWSYRVNQPQHF.

The chain couples TRBV4-3 to TRBJ2-1; maybe TRBD2 (7 bases). The V end was cut by 0 bases, the J end by 2 bases, with 14 bases between. This CDR3 spans 17 amino acids. Germline values: CDR1 LGHNA, CDR2 YSLEER. CDR3 sequence reads: CASSQDLGGGPYNEQFF. CDR3 coding DNA: TGCGCCAGCAGCCAAGATCTGGGGGGGGGCCCCTACAATGAGCAGTTCTTC.

The sample holds a few counts of this clone. This rearrangement joins TRBV5-1 to TRBJ2-3, with D tentatively TRBD1 (6 bases). V lost 1 base and J 1 base, leaving 16 bases between the germline ends. Germline CDR1 is SGHRS and CDR2 is YFSETQ. The CDR3 has 17 residues. CDR3 amino acids: CASSLIKGVWGTDTQYF. The CDR3 DNA reads as TGCGCCAGCAGCTTGATTAAGGGGGTATGGGGCACAGATACGCAGTATTTT.

The chain combines TRBV7-8 with TRBJ1-1, with no clear D. V shed 0 bases and J shed 7 bases, with 12 bases lying between them. CDR3 size: 14 residues. Germline CDR1 reads SGHVS; CDR2 reads FQNEAQ. CDR3 loop: CASSLALWGDEAFF. CDR3 coding DNA: TGTGCCAGCAGCTTAGCGTTGTGGGGAGATGAAGCTTTCTTT. The full variable domain, with the rest looked up from reference TRBV7-8 and TRBJ1-1, is GAGVSQSPRYKVAKRGQDVALRCDPISGHVSLFWYQQALGQGPEFLTYFQNEAQLDKSGLPSDRFFAERPEGSVSTLKIQRTQQEDSAVYLCASSLALWGDEAFFGQGTRLTVV.

Here the CDR3 DNA reads TGTGCCAGCAGTTACAAAACAGGGAGAATGAACACTGAAGCTTTCTTT. This codes for CASSYKTGRMNTEAFF. V gene TRBV6-5 combines with J gene TRBJ1-1, with a possible D match to TRBD1 (6 bases). Germline-derived CDR1 and CDR2 are MNHEY and SVGAGI. The CDR3 sequence is 16 residues long. With 2 bases removed from V and 0 bases from J, the gap between germline ends came to 13 bases.

V and J are TRBV14 and TRBJ2-5; no clear D. The CDR3 spans 11 residues. V shed 4 bases and J shed 5 bases, with 5 bases lying between them. Germline lookup yields CDR1 SGHDN and CDR2 FVKESK. This chain's CDR3 is CASSLGETQYF. The CDR3 DNA sequence: TGTGCCAGCAGCCTCGGGGAGACCCAGTACTTC.

The chain has TRBV6-1 and TRBJ1-1; the D is unclear. Per the germline V gene, CDR1 is MNHNS and CDR2 is SASEGT. The CDR3 is 15 amino acids. V was cut by 2 bases and J by 4 bases, with 14 bases left in between. Here the CDR3 reads CASSERRAETTEAFF. Here the CDR3 DNA reads TGTGCCAGCAGTGAAAGGCGGGCGGAGACCACTGAAGCTTTCTTT.

This sequence joins TRBV7-9 and TRBJ2-5, with D tentatively TRBD2 (5 bases). CDR1 SEHNR and CDR2 FQNEAQ come from the germline V gene (reference sequence). V lost 4 bases and J lost 4, with 22 bases in between. CDR3 length equals 17 residues. CDR3 bases: TGTGCCAGCAGCTCCCCTGGGTCGCGGGTGGTTGGAGAGACCCAGTACTTC. Translated, it gives CASSSPGSRVVGETQYF. Full variable domain (outside the CDR3, taken from reference TRBV7-9 and TRBJ2-5): DTGVSQNPRHKITKRGQNVTFRCDPISEHNRLYWYRQTLGQGPEFLTYFQNEAQLEKSRLLSDRFSAERPKGSFSTLEIQRTEQGDSAMYLCASSSPGSRVVGETQYFGPGTRLLVL.

This clone was seen many times. Other nucleotide sequences from this sample produce the same CDR3. The V gene is TRBV11-2, the J gene TRBJ2-7, with 7 positions matching TRBD1. The V segment lost 6 bases and the J segment 4 bases; nucleotides outside the gene matches: 3. In germline, CDR1 is SGHAT, CDR2 FQNNGV. The CDR3 loop spans 12 amino acids. DNA for the CDR3: TGTGCCAGCAGTTTGGACAGGTACGAGCAGTACTTC. It translates to CASSLDRYEQYF. Full variable domain (missing parts from reference TRBV11-2 and TRBJ2-7): EAGVAQSPRYKIIEKRQSVAFWCNPISGHATLYWYQQILGQGPKLLIQFQNNGVVDDSQLPKDRFSAERLKGVDSTLKIQPAKLEDSAVYLCASSLDRYEQYFGPGTRLTVT.

This chain links TRBV27 with TRBJ1-6; 10 bases are shared with TRBD1. J gave up 9 bases and V 2 bases, and 7 bases lay outside the gene matches. This CDR3 region has 16 residues. The germline V gene has CDR1 MNHEY and CDR2 SMNVEV (reference sequence). The CDR3: CASSLKGQGLVSPLHF. Written as DNA, the CDR3 is TGTGCCAGCAGTTTAAAGGGACAGGGGTTGGTTTCACCCCTCCACTTT.

V gene TRBV5-1 combines with J gene TRBJ1-4, with TRBD1 identical over 9 bases. The CDR3 runs to 14 residues. Germline loops: CDR1 SGHRS, CDR2 YFSETQ. The V gene end was trimmed by 2 bases and the J gene end by 8 bases; junction bases not matched to a gene: 4. CDR3 residues: CASSFDRGLEKLFF. The DNA of the CDR3 is TGCGCCAGCAGCTTTGACAGGGGGTTGGAAAAACTGTTTTTT.

The CDR3 coding sequence is TGTGCCAGCAGTTACGCAACTTCCGGGGATTACAATGAGCAGTTCTTC. This translates into CASSYATSGDYNEQFF. The chain uses TRBV6-5 and TRBJ2-1, with D possibly TRBD2 on 5 matching bases. This CDR3 is 16 amino acids long. Germline CDR1 and CDR2: MNHEY and SVGAGI. The V gene lost 2 bases and the J gene lost 4 bases, with 15 bases spanning the gap.

The chain couples TRBV6-5 to TRBJ2-7, with a possible D match to TRBD2 (5 bases). V was pared by 4 bases and J by 1 base, with 14 bases between. Germline CDR1 MNHEY, CDR2 SVGAGI. CDR3 size: 15 residues. CDR3 in DNA: TGTGCCAGCAGTTGGACGGGAAAGGAGTCCTACGAGCAGTACTTC. Translating it yields CASSWTGKESYEQYF.

The chain is built from TRBV5-1 and TRBJ1-5; tentative D call: TRBD1 (6 bases). V was trimmed by 2 bases and J by 6 bases, leaving 12 bases between them. CDR1 and CDR2 (germline): SGHRS, YFSETQ. The CDR3 spans 14 residues. The CDR3 region is CASSFHREIQPQHF. Here the CDR3 DNA reads TGCGCCAGCAGCTTTCACAGGGAAATTCAGCCCCAGCATTTT.

The chain links TRBV18 to TRBJ1-1; weak D call: TRBD1 (5 bases). The V and J ends lost 6 bases and 5 bases respectively, with 10 bases between them. The CDR3 loop spans 12 amino acids. The germline V gene has CDR1 KGHSH and CDR2 LQKENI. In DNA form, the CDR3 reads TGTGCCAGCTCTCACCAGGGAACTGAAGCTTTCTTT. It is translated as CASSHQGTEAFF.

The V gene is TRBV29-1, the J gene TRBJ2-1, with 8 bases aligning to TRBD2. The V and J ends lost 8 bases and 5 bases, in that order; junction bases with no gene match: 11. Germline lookup yields CDR1 SQVTM and CDR2 ANQGSEA. The CDR3 has 14 amino acids. CDR3 in amino acids: CSSEPGLEHNEQFF. CDR3 coding DNA: TGCAGCTCCGAACCGGGACTAGAACACAATGAGCAGTTCTTC.